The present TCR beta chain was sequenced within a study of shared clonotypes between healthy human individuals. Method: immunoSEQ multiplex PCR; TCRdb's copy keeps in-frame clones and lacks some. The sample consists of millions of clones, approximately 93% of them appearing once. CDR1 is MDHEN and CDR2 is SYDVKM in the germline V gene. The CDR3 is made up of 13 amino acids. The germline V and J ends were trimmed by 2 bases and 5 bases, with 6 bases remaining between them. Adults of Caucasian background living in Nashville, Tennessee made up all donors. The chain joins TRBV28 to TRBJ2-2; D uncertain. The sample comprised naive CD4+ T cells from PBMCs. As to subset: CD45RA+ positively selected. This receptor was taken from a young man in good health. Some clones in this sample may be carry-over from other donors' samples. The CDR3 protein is CASSLVRTGELFF. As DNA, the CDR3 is TGTGCCAGCAGTTTAGTCCGGACCGGGGAGCTGTTTTTT.